This T cell receptor beta chain was recorded in a study of CD8+ T cells in alopecia areata. On this clone itself: The antigen is undetermined.

The treatment was: oral pan-JAK inhibitor, 5-10 mg twice daily. CDR1 SNHLY and CDR2 FYNNEI come from the germline V gene. The CDR3 is 13 amino acids. V was cut by 6 bases and J by 5 bases, with 10 bases left in between. General observations from the study: Researchers reported that TCR sharing among patients proved less clear than in mice, possibly HLA-linked.

Isolated RNA was reverse transcribed into cDNA used as the sequencing template. Profiling relied on immunoSEQ multiplex PCR, and the TCRdb table lists in-frame clones only, not all of them. The sample consists of about 290,000 clones, over 45% of them appearing once. The specimen comprised CD4+ T cells sorted from blood, sampled at week 24, from a patient treated with tofacitinib. This TCR derives from a human donor with alopecia areata. J is TRBJ1-4 and V is TRBV2; D perhaps matches TRBD1 (5 bases). The CDR3 nucleotides are TGTGCCAGCAGACCGGGGGTGAATGAAAAACTGTTTTTT. Amino acid sequence: CASRPGVNEKLFF.